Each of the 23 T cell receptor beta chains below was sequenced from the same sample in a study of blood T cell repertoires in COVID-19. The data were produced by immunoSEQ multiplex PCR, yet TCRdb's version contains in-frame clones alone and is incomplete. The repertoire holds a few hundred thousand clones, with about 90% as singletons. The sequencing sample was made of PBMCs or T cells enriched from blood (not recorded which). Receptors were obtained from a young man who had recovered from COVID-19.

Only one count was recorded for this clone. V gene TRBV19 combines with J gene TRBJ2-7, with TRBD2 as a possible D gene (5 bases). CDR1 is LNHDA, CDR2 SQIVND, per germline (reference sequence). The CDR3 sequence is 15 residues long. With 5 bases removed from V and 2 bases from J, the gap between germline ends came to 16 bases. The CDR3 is CASSLRGLGTYEQYF. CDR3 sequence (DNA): TGTGCCAGTAGTCTCCGAGGGCTCGGAACCTACGAGCAGTACTTC.

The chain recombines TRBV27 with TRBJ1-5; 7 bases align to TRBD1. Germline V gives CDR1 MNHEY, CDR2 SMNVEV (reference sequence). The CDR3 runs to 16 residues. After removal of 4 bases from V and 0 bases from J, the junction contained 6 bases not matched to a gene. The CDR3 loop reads CASSSGQDYSNQPQHF. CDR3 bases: TGTGCCAGCAGTTCTGGACAGGATTATAGCAATCAGCCCCAGCATTTT.

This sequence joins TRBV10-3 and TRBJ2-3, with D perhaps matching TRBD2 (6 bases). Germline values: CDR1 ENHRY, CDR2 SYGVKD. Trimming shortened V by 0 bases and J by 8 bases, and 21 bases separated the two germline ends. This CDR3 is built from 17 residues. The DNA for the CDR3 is TGTGCCATCAGTGAGTCCCGGGCGGGGCGCGAGGCCGGTACGCAGTATTTT. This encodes CAISESRAGREAGTQYF.

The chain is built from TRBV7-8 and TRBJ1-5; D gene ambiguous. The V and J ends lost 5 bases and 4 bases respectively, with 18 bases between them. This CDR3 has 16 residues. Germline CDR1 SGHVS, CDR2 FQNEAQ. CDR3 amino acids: CASSLGQYSGNQPQHF. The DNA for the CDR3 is TGTGCCAGCAGCCTGGGTCAGTATTCGGGTAATCAGCCCCAGCATTTT.

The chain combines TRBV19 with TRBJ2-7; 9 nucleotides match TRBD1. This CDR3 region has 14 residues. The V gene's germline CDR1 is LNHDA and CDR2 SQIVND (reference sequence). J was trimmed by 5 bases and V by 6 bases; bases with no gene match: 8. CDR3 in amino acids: CASSLRDREDEQYF. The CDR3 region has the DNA TGTGCCAGTAGCCTCCGGGACAGGGAGGACGAGCAGTACTTC.

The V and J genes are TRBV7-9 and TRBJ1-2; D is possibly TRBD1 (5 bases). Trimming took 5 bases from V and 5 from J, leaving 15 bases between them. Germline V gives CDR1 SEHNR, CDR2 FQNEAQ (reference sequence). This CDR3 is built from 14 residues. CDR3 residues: CASSKGDRFYGYTF. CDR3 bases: TGTGCCAGCAGCAAAGGTGACAGATTTTATGGCTACACCTTC.

The CDR3 sequence is CASSQVPGGGSGYTF. The DNA of the CDR3 is TGTGCCAGCAGCCAAGTACCGGGAGGGGGAAGTGGCTACACCTTC. This chain uses TRBV14 with TRBJ1-2, with a weak D call TRBD1 (6 bases). Germline CDR1 and CDR2: SGHDN and FVKESK. The CDR3 covers 15 residues. V lost 1 base, J lost 7 bases, and 16 bases lay in between.

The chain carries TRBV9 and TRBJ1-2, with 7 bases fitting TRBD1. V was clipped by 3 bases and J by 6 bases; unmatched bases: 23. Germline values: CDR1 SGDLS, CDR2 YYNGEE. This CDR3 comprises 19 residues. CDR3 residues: CASSAGNPRLVGGGNGYTF. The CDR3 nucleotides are TGTGCCAGCAGCGCTGGAAACCCCCGGCTGGTAGGGGGCGGAAATGGCTACACCTTC.

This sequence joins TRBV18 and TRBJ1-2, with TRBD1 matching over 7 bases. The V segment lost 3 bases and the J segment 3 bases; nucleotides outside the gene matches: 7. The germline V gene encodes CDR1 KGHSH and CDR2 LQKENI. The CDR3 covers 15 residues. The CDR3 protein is CASSPRDSIYYGYTF. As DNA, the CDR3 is TGTGCCAGCTCACCCCGGGACAGTATATACTATGGCTACACCTTC. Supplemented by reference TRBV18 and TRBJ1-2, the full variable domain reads NAGVMQNPRHLVRRRGQEARLRCSPMKGHSHVYWYRQLPEEGLKFMVYLQKENIIDESGMPKERFSAEFPKEGPSILRIQQVVRGDSAAYFCASSPRDSIYYGYTFGSGTRLTVV.

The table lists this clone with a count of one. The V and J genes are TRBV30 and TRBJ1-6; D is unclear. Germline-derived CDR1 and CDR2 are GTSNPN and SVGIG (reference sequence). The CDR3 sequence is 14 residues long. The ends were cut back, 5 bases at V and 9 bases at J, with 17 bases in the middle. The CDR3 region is CAWAGGLGGSPLHF. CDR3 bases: TGTGCCTGGGCCGGAGGCCTGGGAGGTTCACCCCTCCACTTT.

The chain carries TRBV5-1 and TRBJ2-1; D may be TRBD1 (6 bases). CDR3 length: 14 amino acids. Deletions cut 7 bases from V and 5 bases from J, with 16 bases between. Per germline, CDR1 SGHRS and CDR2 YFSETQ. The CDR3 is CASDTGQTNNEQFF. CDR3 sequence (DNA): TGCGCCAGCGACACAGGACAGACGAACAATGAGCAGTTCTTC.

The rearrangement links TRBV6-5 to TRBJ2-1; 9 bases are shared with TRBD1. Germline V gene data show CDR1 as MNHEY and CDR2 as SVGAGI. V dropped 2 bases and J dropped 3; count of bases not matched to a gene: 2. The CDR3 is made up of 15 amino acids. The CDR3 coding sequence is TGTGCCAGCAGTTACGGGACAGGGTTCTACAATGAGCAGTTCTTC. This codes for CASSYGTGFYNEQFF.

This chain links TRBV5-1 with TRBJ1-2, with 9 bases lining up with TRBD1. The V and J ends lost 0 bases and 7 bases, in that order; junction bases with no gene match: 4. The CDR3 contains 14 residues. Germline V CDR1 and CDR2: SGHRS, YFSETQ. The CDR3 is CASSLGDRVTGYTF. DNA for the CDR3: TGCGCCAGCAGCTTGGGGGACAGGGTAACTGGCTACACCTTC. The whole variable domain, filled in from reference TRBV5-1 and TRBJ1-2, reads KAGVTQTPRYLIKTRGQQVTLSCSPISGHRSVSWYQQTPGQGLQFLFEYFSETQRNKGNFPGRFSGRQFSNSRSEMNVSTLELGDSALYLCASSLGDRVTGYTFGSGTRLTVV.

CDR3 nucleotides: TGTGCCAGCAGCGTGACAGGGGGCGCAGATTATGGCTACACCTTC. Residues: CASSVTGGADYGYTF. V is TRBV9 and J is TRBJ1-2; 10 bases fit TRBD1. CDR1 is SGDLS, CDR2 YYNGEE, per germline. J gave up 5 bases and V 2 bases, and 6 bases lay outside the gene matches. The CDR3 spans 15 residues. The full variable domain, rest sourced from reference TRBV9 and TRBJ1-2, is DSGVTQTPKHLITATGQRVTLRCSPRSGDLSVYWYQQSLDQGLQFLIQYYNGEERAKGNILERFSAQQFPDLHSELNLSSLELGDSALYFCASSVTGGADYGYTFGSGTRLTVV.

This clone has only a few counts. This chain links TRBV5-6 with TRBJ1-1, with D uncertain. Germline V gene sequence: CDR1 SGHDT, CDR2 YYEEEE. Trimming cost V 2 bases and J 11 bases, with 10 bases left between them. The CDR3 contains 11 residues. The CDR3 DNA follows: TGTGCCAGCAGCTTTGCCCAGGTGGCTTTCTTT. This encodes CASSFAQVAFF.

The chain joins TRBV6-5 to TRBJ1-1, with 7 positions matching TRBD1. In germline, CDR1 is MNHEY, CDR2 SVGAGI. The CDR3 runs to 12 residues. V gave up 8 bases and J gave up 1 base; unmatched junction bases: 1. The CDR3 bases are TGTGCCAGCGGGACAGAGAACACTGAAGCTTTCTTT. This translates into CASGTENTEAFF.

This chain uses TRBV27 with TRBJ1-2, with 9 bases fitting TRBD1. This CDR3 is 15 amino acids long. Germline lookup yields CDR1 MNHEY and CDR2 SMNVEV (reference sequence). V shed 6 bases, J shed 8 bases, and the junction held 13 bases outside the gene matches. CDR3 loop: CASSPGQGTVEGYTF. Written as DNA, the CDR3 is TGTGCCAGCAGCCCGGGACAGGGAACGGTCGAGGGCTACACCTTC.

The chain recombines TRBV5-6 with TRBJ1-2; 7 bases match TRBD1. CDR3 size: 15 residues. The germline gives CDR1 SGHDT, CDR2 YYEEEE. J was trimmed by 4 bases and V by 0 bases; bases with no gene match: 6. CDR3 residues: CASSLDRGFRYGYTF. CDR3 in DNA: TGTGCCAGCAGCTTGGACAGGGGCTTTCGCTATGGCTACACCTTC.

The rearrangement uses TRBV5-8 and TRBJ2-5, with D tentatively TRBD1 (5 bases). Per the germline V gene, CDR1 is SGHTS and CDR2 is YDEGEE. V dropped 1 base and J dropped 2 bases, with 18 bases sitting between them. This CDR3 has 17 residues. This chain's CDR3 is CASSLSIDSAIQETQYF. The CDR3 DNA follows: TGTGCCAGCAGCTTGAGCATCGACAGTGCTATTCAAGAGACCCAGTACTTC.

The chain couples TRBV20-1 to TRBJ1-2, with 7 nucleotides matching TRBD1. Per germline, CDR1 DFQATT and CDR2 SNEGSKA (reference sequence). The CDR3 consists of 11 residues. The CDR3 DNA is TGCAATATAAGACAGGGCTTTGGCTACACCTTC. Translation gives CNIRQGFGYTF.

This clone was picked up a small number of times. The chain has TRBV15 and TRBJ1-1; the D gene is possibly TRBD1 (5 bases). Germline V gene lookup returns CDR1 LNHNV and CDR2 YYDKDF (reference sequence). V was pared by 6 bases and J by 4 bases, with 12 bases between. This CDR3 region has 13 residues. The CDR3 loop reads CATRGTRGTEAFF. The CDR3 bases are TGTGCCACCAGAGGCACAAGGGGCACTGAAGCTTTCTTT.

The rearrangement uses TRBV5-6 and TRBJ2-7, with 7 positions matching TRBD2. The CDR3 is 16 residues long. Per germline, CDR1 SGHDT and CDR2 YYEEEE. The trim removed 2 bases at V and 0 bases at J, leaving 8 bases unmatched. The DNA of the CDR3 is TGTGCCAGCAGCTTCGCGTCAGGGACTACCTCCTACGAGCAGTACTTC. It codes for CASSFASGTTSYEQYF.

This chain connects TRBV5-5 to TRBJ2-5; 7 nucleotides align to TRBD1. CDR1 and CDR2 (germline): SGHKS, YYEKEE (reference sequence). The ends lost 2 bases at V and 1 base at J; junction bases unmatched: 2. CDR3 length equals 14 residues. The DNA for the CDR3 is TGTGCCAGCAGCTTCAGGGGGTCCCAAGAGACCCAGTACTTC. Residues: CASSFRGSQETQYF.